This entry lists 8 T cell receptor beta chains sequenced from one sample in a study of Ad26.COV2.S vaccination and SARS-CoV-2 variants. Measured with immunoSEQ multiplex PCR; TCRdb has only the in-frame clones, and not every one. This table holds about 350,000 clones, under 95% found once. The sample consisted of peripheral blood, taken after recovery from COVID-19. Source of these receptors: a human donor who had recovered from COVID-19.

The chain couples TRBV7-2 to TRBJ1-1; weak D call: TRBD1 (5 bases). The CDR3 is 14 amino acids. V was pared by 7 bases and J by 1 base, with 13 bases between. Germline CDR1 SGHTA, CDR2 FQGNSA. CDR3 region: CASTRGDSNTEAFF. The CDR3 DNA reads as TGTGCCAGCACGCGGGGGGATTCGAACACTGAAGCTTTCTTT.

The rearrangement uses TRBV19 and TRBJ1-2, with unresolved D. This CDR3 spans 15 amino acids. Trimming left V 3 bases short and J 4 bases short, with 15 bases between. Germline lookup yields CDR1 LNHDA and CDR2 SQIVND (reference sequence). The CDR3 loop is CASSIGQAPGYGYTF. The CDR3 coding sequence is TGTGCCAGTAGTATCGGTCAGGCCCCTGGCTATGGCTACACCTTC.

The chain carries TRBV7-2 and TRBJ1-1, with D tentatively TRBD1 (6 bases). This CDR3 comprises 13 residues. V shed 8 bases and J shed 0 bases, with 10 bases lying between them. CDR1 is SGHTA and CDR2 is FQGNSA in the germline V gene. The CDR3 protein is CASLQGLNTEAFF. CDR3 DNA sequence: TGTGCCAGCCTACAGGGTTTGAACACTGAAGCTTTCTTT. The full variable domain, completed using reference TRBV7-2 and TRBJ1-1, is GAGVSQSPSNKVTEKGKDVELRCDPISGHTALYWYRQSLGQGLEFLIYFQGNSAPDKSGLPSDRFSAERTGGSVSTLTIQRTQQEDSAVYLCASLQGLNTEAFFGQGTRLTVV.

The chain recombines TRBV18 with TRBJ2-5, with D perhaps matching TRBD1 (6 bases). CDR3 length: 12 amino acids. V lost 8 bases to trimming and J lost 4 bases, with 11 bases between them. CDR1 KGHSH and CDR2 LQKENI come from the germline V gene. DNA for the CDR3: TGTGCCAGCCGGGACATCCGAGAGACCCAGTACTTC. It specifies CASRDIRETQYF.

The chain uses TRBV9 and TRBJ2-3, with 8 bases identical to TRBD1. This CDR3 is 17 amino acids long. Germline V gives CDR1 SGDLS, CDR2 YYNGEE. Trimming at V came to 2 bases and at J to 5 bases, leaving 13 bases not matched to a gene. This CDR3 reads CASSVSPGGGLGDTQYF. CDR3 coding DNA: TGTGCCAGCAGCGTCTCACCAGGGGGCGGGTTGGGAGATACGCAGTATTTT.

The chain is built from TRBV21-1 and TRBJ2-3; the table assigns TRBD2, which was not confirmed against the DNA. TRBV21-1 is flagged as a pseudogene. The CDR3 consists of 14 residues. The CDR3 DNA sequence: TGTGCCAGCCTCAAAGGGGGAGGGGCAGATACGCAGTATTTT. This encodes CASLKGGGADTQYF.

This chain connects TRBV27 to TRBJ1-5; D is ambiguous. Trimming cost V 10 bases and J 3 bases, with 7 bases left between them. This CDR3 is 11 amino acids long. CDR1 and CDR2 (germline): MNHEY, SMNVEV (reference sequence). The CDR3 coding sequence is TGTGCCATCCAGATCAATCAGCCCCAGCATTTT. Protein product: CAIQINQPQHF.

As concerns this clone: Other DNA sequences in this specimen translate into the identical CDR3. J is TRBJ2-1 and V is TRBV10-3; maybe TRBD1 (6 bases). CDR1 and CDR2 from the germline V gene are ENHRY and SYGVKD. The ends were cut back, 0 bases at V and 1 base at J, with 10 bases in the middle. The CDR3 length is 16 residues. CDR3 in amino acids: CAISESGRGSYNEQFF. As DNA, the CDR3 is TGTGCCATCAGTGAGTCGGGCAGGGGATCCTACAATGAGCAGTTCTTC.